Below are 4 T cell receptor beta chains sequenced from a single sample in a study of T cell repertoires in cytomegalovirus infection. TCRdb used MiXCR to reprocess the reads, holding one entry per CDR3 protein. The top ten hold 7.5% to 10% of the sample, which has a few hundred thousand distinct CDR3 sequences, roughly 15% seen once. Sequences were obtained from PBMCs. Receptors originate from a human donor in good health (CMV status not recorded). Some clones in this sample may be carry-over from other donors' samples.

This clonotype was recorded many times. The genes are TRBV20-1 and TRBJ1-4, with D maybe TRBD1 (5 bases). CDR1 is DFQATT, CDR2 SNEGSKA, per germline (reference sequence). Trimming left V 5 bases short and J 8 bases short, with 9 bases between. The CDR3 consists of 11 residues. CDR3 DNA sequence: TGCAGTGCTGGGGCCGGGGAAAAACTGTTTTTT. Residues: CSAGAGEKLFF.

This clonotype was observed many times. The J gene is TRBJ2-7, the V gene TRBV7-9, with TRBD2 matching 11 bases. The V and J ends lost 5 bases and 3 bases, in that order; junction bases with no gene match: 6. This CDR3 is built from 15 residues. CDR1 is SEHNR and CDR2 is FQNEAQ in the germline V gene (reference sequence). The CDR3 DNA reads TGTGCCAGCAGCAGCCGACTAGCGGGGCTCTACGAGCAGTACTTC. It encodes CASSSRLAGLYEQYF.

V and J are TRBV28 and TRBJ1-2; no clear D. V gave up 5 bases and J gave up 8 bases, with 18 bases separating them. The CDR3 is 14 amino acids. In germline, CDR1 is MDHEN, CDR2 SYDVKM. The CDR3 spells CASSPGSSTWGYTF. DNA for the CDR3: TGTGCCAGCAGTCCTGGGAGTTCAACGTGGGGCTACACCTTC.

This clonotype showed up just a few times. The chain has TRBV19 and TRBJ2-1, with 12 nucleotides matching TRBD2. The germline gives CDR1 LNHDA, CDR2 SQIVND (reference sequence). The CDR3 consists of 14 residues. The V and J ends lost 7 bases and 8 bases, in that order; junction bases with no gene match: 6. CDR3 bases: TGTGCCAGTATAAAGACTAGCGGGAGCTATGAGCAGTTCTTC. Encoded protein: CASIKTSGSYEQFF. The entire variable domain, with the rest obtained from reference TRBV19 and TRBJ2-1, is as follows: DGGITQSPKYLFRKEGQNVTLSCEQNLNHDAMYWYRQDPGQGLRLIYYSQIVNDFQKGDIAEGYSVSREKKESFPLTVTSAQKNPTAFYLCASIKTSGSYEQFFGPGTRLTVL.